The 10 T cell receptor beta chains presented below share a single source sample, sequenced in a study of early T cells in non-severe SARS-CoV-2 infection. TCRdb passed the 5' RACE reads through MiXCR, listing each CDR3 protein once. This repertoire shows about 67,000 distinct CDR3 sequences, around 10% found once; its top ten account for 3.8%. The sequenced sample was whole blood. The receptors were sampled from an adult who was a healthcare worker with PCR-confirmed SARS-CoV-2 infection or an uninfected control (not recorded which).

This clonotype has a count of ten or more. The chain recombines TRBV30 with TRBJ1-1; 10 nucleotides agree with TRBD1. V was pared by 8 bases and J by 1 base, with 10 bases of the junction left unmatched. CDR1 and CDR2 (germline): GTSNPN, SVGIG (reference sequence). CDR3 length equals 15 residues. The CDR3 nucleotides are TGTGCCGGATGGCACCGGGACAGGGGGAACACTGAAGCTTTCTTT. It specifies CAGWHRDRGNTEAFF.

CDR3 bases: TGTGCCAGCAGCTTAAGCCGGTTAGCGGGAGCGCGGGAAGAGACCCAGTACTTC. It is translated as CASSLSRLAGAREETQYF. The chain is built from TRBV11-1 and TRBJ2-5; TRBD2 matches at 9 bases. Looked up from germline, CDR1 is SGHAT and CDR2 is FQDESV (reference sequence). Trimming at V came to 2 bases and at J to 3 bases, leaving 13 bases not matched to a gene. This CDR3 spans 18 amino acids.

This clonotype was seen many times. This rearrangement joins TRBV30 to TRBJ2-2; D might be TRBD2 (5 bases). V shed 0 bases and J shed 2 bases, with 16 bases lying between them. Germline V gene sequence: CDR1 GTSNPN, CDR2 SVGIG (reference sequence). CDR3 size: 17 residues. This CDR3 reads CAWSVLGGRRNTGELFF. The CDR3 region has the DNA TGTGCCTGGAGTGTACTAGGTGGCAGGAGAAACACCGGGGAGCTGTTTTTT.

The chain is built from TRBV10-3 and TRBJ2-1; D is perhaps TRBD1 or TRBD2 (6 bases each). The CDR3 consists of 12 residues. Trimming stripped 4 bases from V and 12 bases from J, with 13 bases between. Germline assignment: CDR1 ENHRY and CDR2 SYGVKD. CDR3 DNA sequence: TGTGCCATCAGTGGGGGGGCGGAGAGGCAGTTCTTC. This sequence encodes CAISGGAERQFF.

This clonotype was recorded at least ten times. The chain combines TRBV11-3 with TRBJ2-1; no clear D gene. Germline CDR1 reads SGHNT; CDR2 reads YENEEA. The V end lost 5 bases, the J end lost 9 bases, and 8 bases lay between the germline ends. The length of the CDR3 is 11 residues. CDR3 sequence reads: CASSARFEQFF. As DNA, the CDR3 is TGTGCCAGCAGCGCCCGGTTTGAGCAGTTCTTC.

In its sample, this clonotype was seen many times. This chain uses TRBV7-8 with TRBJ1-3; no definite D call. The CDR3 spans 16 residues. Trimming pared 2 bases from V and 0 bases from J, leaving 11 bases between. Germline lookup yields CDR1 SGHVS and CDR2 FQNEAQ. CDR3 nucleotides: TGTGCCAGCAGCTTACACGAGGAGTACTCTGGAAACACCATATATTTT. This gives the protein CASSLHEEYSGNTIYF.

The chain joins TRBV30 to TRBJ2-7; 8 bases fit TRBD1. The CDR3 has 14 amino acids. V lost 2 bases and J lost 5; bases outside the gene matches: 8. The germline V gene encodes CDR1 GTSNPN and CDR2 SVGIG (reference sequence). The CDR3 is CAWSPGQGKHEQYF. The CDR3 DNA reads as TGTGCCTGGAGTCCTGGACAGGGTAAACACGAGCAGTACTTC.

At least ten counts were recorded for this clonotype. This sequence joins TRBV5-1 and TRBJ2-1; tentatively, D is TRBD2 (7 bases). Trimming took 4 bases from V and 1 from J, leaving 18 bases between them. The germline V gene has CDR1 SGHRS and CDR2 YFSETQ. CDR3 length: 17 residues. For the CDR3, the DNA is TGCGCCAGCAGCCGGGACCCAGGGGAGGGGTCCTACAATGAGCAGTTCTTC. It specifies CASSRDPGEGSYNEQFF. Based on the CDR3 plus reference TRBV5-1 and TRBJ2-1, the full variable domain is KAGVTQTPRYLIKTRGQQVTLSCSPISGHRSVSWYQQTPGQGLQFLFEYFSETQRNKGNFPGRFSGRQFSNSRSEMNVSTLELGDSALYLCASSRDPGEGSYNEQFFGPGTRLTVL.

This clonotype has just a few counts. The CDR3 nucleotides are TGTGCCATCAGTGAGTCACACTTATGGAGCAATCAGCCCCAGCATTTT. Translation gives CAISESHLWSNQPQHF. The chain is built from TRBV10-3 and TRBJ1-5; no reliable D call. The CDR3 contains 16 residues. Trimming left V 0 bases short and J 1 base short, with 10 bases between. Germline lookup yields CDR1 ENHRY and CDR2 SYGVKD.

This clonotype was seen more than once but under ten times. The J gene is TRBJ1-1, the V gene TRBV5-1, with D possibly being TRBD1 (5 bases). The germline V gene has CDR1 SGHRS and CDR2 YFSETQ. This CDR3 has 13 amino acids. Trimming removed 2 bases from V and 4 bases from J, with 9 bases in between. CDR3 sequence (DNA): TGCGCCAGCAGCTTTGGGGCTGGCACTGAAGCTTTCTTT. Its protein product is CASSFGAGTEAFF.